This T cell receptor (beta chain) was observed in a study of blood T cell repertoires in COVID-19. Overall study: Sample material is recorded as cDNA or gDNA derived from T cells, B-cell-depleted T cells, or PBMCs.

Germline lookup yields CDR1 MNHEY and CDR2 SMNVEV (reference sequence). The ends lost 2 bases at V and 2 bases at J; junction bases unmatched: 3. This CDR3 has 14 residues. Per the authors' pipeline: Reference gene primers were amplified, and this amplification served to estimate nucleated cell counts. Repertoires were generated with immunoSEQ multiplex PCR, while TCRdb's copy carries only in-frame clones and drops some. For V, J and clone size, that table is used; D and trimming come from the DNA. The profile shows about 34,000 clones, around three quarters of them singletons. Sequencing was done on a sample of peripheral blood. This clonotype was obtained from a woman in her 70s with acute or convalescent COVID-19. The V and J genes are TRBV27 and TRBJ2-7, with TRBD2 matching 7 bases. CDR3 amino acids: CASSLVGGAYEQYF. As DNA, the CDR3 is TGTGCCAGCAGTTTAGTGGGAGGGGCCTACGAGCAGTACTTC.